This is a list of T cell receptor beta chains from one sample in a study of technical replicates of blood from a handful of donors. TCRdb's copy holds only in-frame clones and misses some; the assay was immunoSEQ multiplex PCR. The sample lists 80,000 to 95,000 clones; around 96% were seen once. Sequences were obtained from T cells isolated from PBMCs. The receptors come from a human donor in good health. Both conserved end residues are part of each CDR3. A D gene is named only where the DNA matches it firmly. Only some rows state a clone size, as once, few, many or a class for expanded clones.

D: TRBD1; size: few; V: TRBV9; J: TRBJ1-4; DNA: TGTGCCAGCAGCGCCAGGGGGAAGGGGACTAATGAAAAACTGTTTTTT; CDR3: CASSARGKGTNEKLFF
D: TRBD2; size: .; V: TRBV10-3; J: TRBJ2-7; DNA: TGTGCCATCAGTGAAGCTAGCGGGAGTGGGTACGAGCAGTACTTC; CDR3: CAISEASGSGYEQYF
D: .; size: .; V: TRBV15; J: TRBJ1-4; DNA: TGTGCCACCAGCAGAAACAGGGCAACTAATGAAAAACTGTTTTTT; CDR3: CATSRNRATNEKLFF
D: .; size: .; V: TRBV4-1; J: TRBJ1-1; DNA: TGCGCCAGCAGCCTCCTACAGAGGGGGACATCGAACACTGAAGCTTTCTTT; CDR3: CASSLLQRGTSNTEAFF
D: .; size: .; V: TRBV28; J: TRBJ1-5; DNA: TGTGCCAGCAGTTCTTATAGCAATCAGCCCCAGCATTTT; CDR3: CASSSYSNQPQHF
D: .; size: once; V: TRBV4-3; J: TRBJ2-5; DNA: TGCGCCAGCAGTCAGACGGTGGGCAGGCAAGAGACCCAGTACTTC; CDR3: CASSQTVGRQETQYF
D: .; size: .; V: TRBV27; J: TRBJ2-7; DNA: TGTGCCAGCAGTTTCGGCTACGAGCAGTACTTC; CDR3: CASSFGYEQYF
D: TRBD2; size: .; V: TRBV9; J: TRBJ2-7; DNA: TGTGCCAGCAGTGCAGCGGGAGGAGGCGAGCAGTACTTC; CDR3: CASSAAGGGEQYF
D: .; size: once; V: TRBV11-3; J: TRBJ1-3; DNA: TGTGCCAGCAGCCGCGGACACCACTCTGGAAACACCATATATTTT; CDR3: CASSRGHHSGNTIYF
D: .; size: few; V: TRBV19; J: TRBJ1-1; DNA: TGTGCCAGTAGTCACGGACAAGGAACTGAAGCTTTCTTT; CDR3: CASSHGQGTEAFF
D: .; size: .; V: TRBV7-9; J: TRBJ1-1; DNA: TGTGCCAGCAGCTTAAGCCCGTTGAACACTGAAGCTTTCTTT; CDR3: CASSLSPLNTEAFF
D: .; size: .; V: TRBV5-4; J: TRBJ2-1; DNA: TGTGCCAGCAGCTTGCAGGGAATGGCTATTAATGAGCAGTTCTTC; CDR3: CASSLQGMAINEQFF
D: .; size: .; V: TRBV7-9; J: TRBJ1-3; DNA: TGTGCCAGCAGCTTAGGGGCGGGTTTCTCTGGAAACACCATATATTTT; CDR3: CASSLGAGFSGNTIYF
D: .; size: .; V: TRBV7-9; J: TRBJ1-4; DNA: TGTGCCAGCAGCCCGTACGGGAGCGGTGAAAAACTGTTTTTT; CDR3: CASSPYGSGEKLFF
D: .; size: once; V: TRBV6-4; J: TRBJ2-3; DNA: TGTGCCAGCAGTGACTCCGAGAGAGAGGCGCAGTATTTT; CDR3: CASSDSEREAQYF
D: TRBD2; size: .; V: TRBV4-2; J: TRBJ2-3; DNA: TGTGCCAGCAGCCAAGACACTAGCGGGAGTCTCGCAGATACGCAGTATTTT; CDR3: CASSQDTSGSLADTQYF
D: .; size: .; V: TRBV6-5; J: TRBJ1-5; DNA: TGTGCCAGCAGGGACAATAGCAATCAGCCCCAGCATTTT; CDR3: CASRDNSNQPQHF
D: TRBD2; size: .; V: TRBV29-1; J: TRBJ2-7; DNA: TGCAGCGTGGGGGGACTAGCGGGGGAGGGTTCCTACGAGCAGTACTTC; CDR3: CSVGGLAGEGSYEQYF
D: .; size: .; V: TRBV5-1; J: TRBJ1-2; DNA: TGCGCCAGCAGCCTGGGGGGGGGTGATGGCTACACCTTC; CDR3: CASSLGGGDGYTF
D: TRBD2; size: .; V: TRBV11-3; J: TRBJ2-1; DNA: TGTGCCAGCAGCAATCGGGCGGGAGTCGGCTACAATGAGCAGTTCTTC; CDR3: CASSNRAGVGYNEQFF